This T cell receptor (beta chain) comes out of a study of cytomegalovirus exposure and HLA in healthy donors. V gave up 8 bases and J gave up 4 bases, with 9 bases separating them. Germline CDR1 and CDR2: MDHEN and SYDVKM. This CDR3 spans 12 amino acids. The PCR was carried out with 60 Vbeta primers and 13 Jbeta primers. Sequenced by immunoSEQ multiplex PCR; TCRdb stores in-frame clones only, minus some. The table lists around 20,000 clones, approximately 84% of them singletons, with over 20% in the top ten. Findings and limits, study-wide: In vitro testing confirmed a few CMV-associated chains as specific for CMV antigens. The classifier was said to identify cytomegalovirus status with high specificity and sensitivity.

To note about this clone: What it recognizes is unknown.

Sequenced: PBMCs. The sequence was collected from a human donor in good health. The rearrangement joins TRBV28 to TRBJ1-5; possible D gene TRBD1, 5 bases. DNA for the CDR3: TGTGCCAGCGACACAGGTAATCAGCCCCAGCATTTT. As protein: CASDTGNQPQHF.